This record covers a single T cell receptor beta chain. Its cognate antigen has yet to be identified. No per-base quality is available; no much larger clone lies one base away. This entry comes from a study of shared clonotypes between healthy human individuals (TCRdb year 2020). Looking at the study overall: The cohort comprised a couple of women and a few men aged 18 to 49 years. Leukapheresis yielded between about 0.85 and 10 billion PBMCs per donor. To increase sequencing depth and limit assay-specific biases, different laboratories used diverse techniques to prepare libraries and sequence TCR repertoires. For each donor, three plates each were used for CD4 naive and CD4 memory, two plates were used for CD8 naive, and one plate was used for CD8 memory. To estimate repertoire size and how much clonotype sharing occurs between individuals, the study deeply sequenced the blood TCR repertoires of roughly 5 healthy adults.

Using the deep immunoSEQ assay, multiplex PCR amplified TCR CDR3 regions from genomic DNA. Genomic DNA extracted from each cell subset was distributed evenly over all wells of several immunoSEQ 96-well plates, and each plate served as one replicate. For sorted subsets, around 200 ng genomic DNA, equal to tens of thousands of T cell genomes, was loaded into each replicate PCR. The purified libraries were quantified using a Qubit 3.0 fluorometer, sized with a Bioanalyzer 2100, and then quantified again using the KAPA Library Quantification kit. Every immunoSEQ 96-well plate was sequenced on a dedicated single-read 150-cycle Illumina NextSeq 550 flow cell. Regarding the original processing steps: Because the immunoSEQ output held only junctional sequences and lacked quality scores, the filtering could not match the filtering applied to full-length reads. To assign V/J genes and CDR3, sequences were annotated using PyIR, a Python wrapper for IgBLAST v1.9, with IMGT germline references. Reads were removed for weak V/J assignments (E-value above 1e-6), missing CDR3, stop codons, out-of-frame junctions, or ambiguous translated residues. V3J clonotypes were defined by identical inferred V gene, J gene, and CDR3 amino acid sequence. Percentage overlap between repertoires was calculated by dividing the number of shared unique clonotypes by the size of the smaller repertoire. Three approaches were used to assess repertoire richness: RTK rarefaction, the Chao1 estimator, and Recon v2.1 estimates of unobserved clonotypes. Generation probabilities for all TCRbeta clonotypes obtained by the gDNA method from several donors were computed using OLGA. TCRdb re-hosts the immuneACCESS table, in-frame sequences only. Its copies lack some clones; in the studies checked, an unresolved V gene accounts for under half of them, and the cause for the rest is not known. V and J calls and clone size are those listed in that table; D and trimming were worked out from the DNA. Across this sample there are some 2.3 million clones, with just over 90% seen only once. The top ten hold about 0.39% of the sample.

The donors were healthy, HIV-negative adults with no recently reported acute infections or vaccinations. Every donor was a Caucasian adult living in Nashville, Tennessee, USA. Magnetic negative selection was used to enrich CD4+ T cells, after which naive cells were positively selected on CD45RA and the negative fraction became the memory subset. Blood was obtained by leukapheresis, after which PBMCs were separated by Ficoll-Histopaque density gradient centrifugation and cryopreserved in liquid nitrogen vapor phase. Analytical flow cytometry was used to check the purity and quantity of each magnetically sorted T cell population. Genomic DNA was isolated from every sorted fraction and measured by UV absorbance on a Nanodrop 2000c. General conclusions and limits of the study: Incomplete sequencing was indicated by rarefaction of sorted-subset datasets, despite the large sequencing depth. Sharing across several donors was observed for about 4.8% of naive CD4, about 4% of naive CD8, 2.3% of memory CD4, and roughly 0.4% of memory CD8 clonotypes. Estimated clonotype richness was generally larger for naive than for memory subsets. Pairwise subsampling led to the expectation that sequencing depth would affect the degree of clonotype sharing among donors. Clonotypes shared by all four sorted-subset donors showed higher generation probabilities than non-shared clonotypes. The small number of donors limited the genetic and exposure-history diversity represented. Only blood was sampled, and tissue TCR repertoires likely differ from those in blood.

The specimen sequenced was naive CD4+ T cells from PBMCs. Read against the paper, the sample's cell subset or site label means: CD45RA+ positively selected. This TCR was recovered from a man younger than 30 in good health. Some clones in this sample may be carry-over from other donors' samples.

DNA sequence: TGTGCCAGCAGCCAAGGTGGGGCGGGGGCGGCTAATGAAAAACTGTTTTTT. It codes for CASSQGGAGAANEKLFF. Recombination linked TRBV4-2 to TRBJ1-4; the D segment could be TRBD1, given 6 matching bases. CDR1 and CDR2, per the germline V gene, are LGHNA and YNFKEQ. Trimming costs V 1 base and J 3 bases, and their ends lie 15 bases apart. Measured from the cysteine to the phenylalanine, the CDR3 is 17 residues long. Just the 51-base CDR3 DNA is kept, in frame starting at base 1.